This paragraph covers one T cell receptor beta chain sequence. CDR1 and CDR2 from the germline V gene are LNHDA and SQIVND (reference sequence). The CDR3 runs to 16 residues. V lost 10 bases, J lost 5 bases, and 13 bases stayed unmatched. This record belongs to a study of blood T cell repertoires in COVID-19. Study as a whole: Samples representing acute and convalescent COVID-19 were sourced from the United States, Italy and Spain. PBMCs, B-cell-depleted T cells, or T cells were the source of the cDNA or gDNA that made up the material.

All enrollees were roughly 18 to 89 years old and from 20 to 25 US areas. Shortly before study entry, within 2 weeks, exposed participants had met a COVID-19 case. Produced via immunoSEQ multiplex PCR; TCRdb's table is partial and in-frame only. The sample has roughly 140,000 clones, 80% to 85% seen once; the top ten hold under 7%. Input material: PBMCs or T cells enriched from blood (not recorded which). The chain joins TRBV19 to TRBJ2-2, with 10 positions matching TRBD2. The origin of this receptor is a woman aged 45-65 years who had been exposed to COVID-19. The CDR3 is CATARSAGGHTGELFF. The CDR3 region has the DNA TGTGCCACCGCCAGGTCAGCGGGGGGGCATACCGGGGAGCTGTTTTTT.